This T cell receptor (beta chain) is drawn from a study of CD8+CD57+ T cells in acquired aplastic anemia. Genomic DNA served as template for TCR beta VDJ and CDR3 profiling. MiXCR was run by TCRdb on the reads, yielding one entry per CDR3 protein. The data hold around 200,000 distinct CDR3 sequences, with about half observed a single time. It was patients with CD8+CD57+ cell expansion by flow cytometry who were chosen for sequencing. From germline, CDR1 is KGHDR and CDR2 SFDVKD. The CDR3 runs 13 residues. V lost 4 bases, J lost 3 bases, and 7 bases lay in between. The TCR was taken from a human donor with aplastic anemia. Specimen: sorted CD4+, CD8+, or CD8+CD57+ T cells (not recorded which) from PBMCs. V is TRBV24-1 and J is TRBJ2-3, with D perhaps matching TRBD1 (5 bases). CDR3 in DNA: TGTGCCACCAGTGACCACAGGACAGATACGCAGTATTTT. Its translation: CATSDHRTDTQYF.